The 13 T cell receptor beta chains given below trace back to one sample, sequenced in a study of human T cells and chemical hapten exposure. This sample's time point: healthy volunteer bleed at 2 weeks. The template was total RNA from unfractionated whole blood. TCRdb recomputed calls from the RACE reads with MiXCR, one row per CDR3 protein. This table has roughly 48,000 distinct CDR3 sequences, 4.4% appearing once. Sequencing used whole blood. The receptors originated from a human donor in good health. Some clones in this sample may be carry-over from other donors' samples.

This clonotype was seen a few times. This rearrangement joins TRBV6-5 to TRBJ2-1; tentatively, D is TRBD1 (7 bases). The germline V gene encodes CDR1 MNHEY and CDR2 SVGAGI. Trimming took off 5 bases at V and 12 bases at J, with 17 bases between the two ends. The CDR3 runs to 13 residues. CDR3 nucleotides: TGTGCCAGCAGTAACCCTCCAGGGGGGATGCAGTTCTTC. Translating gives CASSNPPGGMQFF.

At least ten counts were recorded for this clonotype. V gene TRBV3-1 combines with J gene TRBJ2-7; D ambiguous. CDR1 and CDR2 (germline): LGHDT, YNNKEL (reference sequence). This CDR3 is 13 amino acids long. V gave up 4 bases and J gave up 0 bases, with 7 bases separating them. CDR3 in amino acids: CASSPTFSYEQYF. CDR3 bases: TGTGCCAGCAGCCCGACATTCTCCTACGAGCAGTACTTC.

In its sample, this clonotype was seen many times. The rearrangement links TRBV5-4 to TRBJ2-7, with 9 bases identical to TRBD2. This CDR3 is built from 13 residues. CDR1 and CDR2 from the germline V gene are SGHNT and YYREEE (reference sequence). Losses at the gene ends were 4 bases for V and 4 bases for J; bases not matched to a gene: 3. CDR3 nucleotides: TGTGCCAGCAGCCAGGGACTAGCTTACGAGCAGTACTTC. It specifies CASSQGLAYEQYF.

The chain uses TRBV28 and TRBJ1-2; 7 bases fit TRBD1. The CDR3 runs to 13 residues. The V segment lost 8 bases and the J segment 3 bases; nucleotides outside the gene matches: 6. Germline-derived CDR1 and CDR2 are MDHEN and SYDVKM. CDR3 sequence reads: CASSPGQDYGYTF. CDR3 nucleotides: TGTGCCAGCTCCCCCGGACAGGACTATGGCTACACCTTC.

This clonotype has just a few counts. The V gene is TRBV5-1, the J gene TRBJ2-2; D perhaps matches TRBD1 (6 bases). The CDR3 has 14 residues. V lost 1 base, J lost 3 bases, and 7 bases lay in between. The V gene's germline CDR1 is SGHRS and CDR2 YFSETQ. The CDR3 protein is CASSLTGYTGELFF. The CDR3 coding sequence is TGCGCCAGCAGCTTGACAGGGTACACCGGGGAGCTGTTTTTT.

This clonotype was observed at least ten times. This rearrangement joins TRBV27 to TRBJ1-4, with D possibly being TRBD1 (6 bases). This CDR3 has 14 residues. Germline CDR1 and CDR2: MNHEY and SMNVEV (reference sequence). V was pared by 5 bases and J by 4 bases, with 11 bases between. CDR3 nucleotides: TGTGCCAGCAGTCCGGACAGATATAATGAAAAACTGTTTTTT. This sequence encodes CASSPDRYNEKLFF.

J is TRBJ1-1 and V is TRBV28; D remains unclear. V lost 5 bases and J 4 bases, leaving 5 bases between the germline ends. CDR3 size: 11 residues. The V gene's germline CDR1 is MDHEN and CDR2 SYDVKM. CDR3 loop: CASSPGTEAFF. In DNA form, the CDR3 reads TGTGCCAGCAGTCCCGGCACTGAAGCTTTCTTT. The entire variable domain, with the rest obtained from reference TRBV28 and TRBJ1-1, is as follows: DVKVTQSSRYLVKRTGEKVFLECVQDMDHENMFWYRQDPGLGLRLIYFSYDVKMKEKGDIPEGYSVSREKKERFSLILESASTNQTSMYLCASSPGTEAFFGQGTRLTVV.

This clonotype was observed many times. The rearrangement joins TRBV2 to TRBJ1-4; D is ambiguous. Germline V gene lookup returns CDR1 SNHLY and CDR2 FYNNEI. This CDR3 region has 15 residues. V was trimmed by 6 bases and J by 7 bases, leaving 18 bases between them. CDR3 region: CASRKEGFRGEKLFF. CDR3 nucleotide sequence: TGTGCCAGCAGGAAGGAGGGATTTCGCGGTGAAAAACTGTTTTTT.

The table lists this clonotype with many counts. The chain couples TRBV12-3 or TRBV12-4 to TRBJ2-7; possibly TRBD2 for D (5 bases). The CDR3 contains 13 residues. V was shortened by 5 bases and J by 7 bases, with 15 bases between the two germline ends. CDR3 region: CASSPGSTGEQYF. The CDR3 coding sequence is TGTGCCAGCAGTCCTGGGTCGACGGGGGAGCAGTACTTC.

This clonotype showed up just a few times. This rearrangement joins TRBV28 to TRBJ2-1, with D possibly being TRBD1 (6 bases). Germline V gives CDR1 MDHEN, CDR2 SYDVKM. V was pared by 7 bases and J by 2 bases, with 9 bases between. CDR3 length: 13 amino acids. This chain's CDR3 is CASNRVPYNEQFF. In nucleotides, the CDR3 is TGTGCCAGCAACAGGGTCCCCTACAATGAGCAGTTCTTC.

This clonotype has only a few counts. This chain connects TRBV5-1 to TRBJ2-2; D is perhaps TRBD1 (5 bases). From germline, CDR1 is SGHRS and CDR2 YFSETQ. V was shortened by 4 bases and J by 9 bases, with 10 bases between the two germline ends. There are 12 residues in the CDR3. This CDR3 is CASSPQGRELFF. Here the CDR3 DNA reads TGCGCCAGCAGCCCCCAGGGCCGGGAGCTGTTTTTT.

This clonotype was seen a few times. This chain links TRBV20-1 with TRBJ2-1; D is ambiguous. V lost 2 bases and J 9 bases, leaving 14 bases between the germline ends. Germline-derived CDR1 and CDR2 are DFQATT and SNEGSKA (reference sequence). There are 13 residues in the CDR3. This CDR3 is CSARIDPGGEQFF. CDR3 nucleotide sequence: TGCAGTGCTAGAATTGACCCCGGTGGTGAGCAGTTCTTC.

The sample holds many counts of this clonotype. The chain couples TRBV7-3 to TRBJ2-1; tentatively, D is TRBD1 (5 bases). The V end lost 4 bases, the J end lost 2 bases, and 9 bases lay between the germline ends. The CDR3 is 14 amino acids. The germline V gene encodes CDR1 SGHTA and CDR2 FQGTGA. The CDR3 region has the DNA TGTGCCAGCAGCTCAGGGATGGCCTACAATGAGCAGTTCTTC. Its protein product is CASSSGMAYNEQFF. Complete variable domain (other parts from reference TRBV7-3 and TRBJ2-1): GAGVSQTPSNKVTEKGKYVELRCDPISGHTALYWYRQSLGQGPEFLIYFQGTGAADDSGLPNDRFFAVRPEGSVSTLKIQRTERGDSAVYLCASSSGMAYNEQFFGPGTRLTVL.